This T cell receptor beta chain was captured in a study of blood T cell repertoires in COVID-19. Looking at the study overall: Sample material is recorded as cDNA or gDNA derived from T cells, B-cell-depleted T cells, or PBMCs.

The CDR3 is made up of 17 amino acids. CDR1 and CDR2 (germline): LNHDA, SQIVND (reference sequence). J lost 0 bases, V lost 0 bases, and 6 bases had no gene match. Produced via immunoSEQ multiplex PCR; TCRdb's table is partial and in-frame only. The top ten hold roughly an eighth of the sample, which has 150,000 to 180,000 clones, approximately 83% seen once. Seattle cases were enrolled at active infection and followed longitudinally. This clone was found once. The chain carries TRBV19 and TRBJ1-1, with TRBD1 matching over 8 bases. This clonotype originated in an older woman with COVID-19, enrolled during active disease. Sequences were obtained from peripheral blood. CDR3 protein: CASSIDTYRGMNTEAFF. CDR3 in DNA: TGTGCCAGTAGTATAGATACTTACAGGGGGATGAACACTGAAGCTTTCTTT.